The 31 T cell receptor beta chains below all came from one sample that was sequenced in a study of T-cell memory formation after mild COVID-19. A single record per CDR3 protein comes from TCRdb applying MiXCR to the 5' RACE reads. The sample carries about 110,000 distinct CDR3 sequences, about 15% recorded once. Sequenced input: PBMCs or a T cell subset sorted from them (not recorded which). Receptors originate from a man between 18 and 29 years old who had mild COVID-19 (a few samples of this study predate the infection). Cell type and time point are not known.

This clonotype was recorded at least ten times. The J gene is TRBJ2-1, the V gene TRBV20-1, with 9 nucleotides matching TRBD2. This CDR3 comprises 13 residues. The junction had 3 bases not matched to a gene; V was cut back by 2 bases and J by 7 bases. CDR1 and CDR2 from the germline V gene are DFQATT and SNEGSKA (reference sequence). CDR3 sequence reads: CSARRLAGNEQFF. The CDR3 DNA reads TGCAGTGCTAGACGGCTAGCGGGAAATGAGCAGTTCTTC.

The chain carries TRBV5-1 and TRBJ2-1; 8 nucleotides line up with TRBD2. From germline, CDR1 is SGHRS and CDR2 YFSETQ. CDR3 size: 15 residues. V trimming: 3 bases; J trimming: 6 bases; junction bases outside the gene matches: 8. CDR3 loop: CASSYTPGTSNEQFF. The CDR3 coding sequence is TGCGCCAGCAGCTATACACCCGGGACTAGCAATGAGCAGTTCTTC.

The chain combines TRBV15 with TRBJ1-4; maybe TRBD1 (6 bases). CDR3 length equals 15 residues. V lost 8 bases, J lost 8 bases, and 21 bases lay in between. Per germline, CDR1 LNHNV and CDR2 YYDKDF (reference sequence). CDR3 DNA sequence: TGTGCCACCGGGTATGTTGGGGGGCGCGAGGAAAAACTGTTTTTT. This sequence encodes CATGYVGGREEKLFF.

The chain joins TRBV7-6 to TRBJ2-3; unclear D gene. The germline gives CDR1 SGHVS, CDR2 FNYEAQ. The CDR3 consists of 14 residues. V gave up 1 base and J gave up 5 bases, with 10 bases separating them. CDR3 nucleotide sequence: TGTGCCAGCAGCTTAGGGGCTAGTCAAGATACGCAGTATTTT. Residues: CASSLGASQDTQYF.

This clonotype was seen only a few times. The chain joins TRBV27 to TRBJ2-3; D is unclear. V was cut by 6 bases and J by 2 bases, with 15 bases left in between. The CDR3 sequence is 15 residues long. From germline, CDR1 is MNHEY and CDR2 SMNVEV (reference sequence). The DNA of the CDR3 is TGTGCCAGCAGGACCACTTCATTTCACACAGATACGCAGTATTTT. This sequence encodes CASRTTSFHTDTQYF.

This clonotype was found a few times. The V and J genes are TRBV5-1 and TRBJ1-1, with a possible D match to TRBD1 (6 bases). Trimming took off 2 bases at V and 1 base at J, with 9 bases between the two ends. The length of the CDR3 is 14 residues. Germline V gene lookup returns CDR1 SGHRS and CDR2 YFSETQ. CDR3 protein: CASSFRGPNTEAFF. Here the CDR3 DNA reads TGCGCCAGCAGCTTCAGGGGCCCGAACACTGAAGCTTTCTTT.

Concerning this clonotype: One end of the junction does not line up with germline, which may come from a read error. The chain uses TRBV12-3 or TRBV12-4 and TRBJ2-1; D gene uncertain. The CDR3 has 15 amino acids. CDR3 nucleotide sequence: TGTGCCAGAAGTTTTGGCGCTCAAATCCACAATGAGCAGTTCTTC. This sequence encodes CARSFGAQIHNEQFF.

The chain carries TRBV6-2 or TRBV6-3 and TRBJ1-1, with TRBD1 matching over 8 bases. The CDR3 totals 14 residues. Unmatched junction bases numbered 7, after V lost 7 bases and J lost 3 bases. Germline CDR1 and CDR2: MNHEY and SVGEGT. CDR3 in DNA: TGTGCCAGCACCGGACAGGGTTTGTACACTGAAGCTTTCTTT. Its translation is CASTGQGLYTEAFF.

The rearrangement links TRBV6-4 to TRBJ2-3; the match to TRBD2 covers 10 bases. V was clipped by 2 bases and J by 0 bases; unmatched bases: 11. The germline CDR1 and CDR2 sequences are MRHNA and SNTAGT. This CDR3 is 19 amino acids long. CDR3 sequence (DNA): TGTGCCAGCAGTGACGAGACTAGCGGGCCCATTAATAGCACAGATACGCAGTATTTT. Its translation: CASSDETSGPINSTDTQYF.

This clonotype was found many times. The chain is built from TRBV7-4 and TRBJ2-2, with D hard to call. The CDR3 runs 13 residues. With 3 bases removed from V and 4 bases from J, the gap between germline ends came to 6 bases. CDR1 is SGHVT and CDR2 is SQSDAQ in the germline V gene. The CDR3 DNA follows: TGTGCCAGCAGCTTCCCTCGCACCGGGGAGCTGTTTTTT. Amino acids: CASSFPRTGELFF.

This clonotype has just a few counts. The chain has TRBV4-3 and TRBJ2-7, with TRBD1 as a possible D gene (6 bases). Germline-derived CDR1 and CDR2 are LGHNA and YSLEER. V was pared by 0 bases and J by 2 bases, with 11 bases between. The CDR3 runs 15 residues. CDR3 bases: TGCGCCAGCAGCCAAGATCGTAACAGGGCCTACGAGCAGTACTTC. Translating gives CASSQDRNRAYEQYF.

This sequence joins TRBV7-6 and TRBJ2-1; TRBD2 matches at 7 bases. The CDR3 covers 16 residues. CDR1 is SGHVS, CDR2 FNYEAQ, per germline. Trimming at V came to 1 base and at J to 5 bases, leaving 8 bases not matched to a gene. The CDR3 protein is CASSLGVSGVNNEQFF. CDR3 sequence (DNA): TGTGCCAGCAGCTTAGGGGTCAGCGGGGTAAACAATGAGCAGTTCTTC.

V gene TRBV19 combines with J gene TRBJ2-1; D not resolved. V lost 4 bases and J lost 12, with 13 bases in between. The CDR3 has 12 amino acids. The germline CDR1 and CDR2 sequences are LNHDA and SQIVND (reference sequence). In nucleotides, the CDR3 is TGTGCCAGTAGTAGGTCAAAAGATGGGCAGTTCTTC. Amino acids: CASSRSKDGQFF.

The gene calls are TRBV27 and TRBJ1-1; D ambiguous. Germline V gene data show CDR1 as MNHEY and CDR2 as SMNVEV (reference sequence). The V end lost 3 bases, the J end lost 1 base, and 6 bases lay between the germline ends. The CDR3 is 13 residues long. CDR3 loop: CASSFPGNTEAFF. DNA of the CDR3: TGTGCCAGCAGTTTCCCCGGGAACACTGAAGCTTTCTTT.

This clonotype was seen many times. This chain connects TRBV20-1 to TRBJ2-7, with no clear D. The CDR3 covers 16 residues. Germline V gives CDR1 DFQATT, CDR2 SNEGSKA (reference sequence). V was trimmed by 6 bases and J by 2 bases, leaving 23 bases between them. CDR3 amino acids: CSAPSPMSRKTYEQYF. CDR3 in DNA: TGCAGTGCCCCGTCCCCAATGTCCCGTAAAACCTACGAGCAGTACTTC.

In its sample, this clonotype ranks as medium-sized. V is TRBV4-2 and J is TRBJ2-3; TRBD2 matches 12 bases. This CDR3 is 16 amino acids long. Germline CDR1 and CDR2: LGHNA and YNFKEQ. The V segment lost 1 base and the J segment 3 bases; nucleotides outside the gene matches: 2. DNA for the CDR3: TGTGCCAGCAGCCAAGCACTAGCGGGGGGTACAGATACGCAGTATTTT. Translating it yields CASSQALAGGTDTQYF.

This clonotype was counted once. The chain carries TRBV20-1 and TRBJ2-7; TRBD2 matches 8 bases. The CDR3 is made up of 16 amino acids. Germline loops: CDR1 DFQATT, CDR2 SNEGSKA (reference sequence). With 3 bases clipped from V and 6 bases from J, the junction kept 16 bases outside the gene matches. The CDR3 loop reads CSARGGAGVLQGEQYF. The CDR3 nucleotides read TGCAGTGCTAGGGGAGGAGCGGGAGTCCTCCAGGGCGAGCAGTACTTC.

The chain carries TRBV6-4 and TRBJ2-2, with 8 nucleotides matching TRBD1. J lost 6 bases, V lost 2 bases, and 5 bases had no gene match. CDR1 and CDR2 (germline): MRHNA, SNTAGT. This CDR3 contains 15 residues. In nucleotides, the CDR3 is TGTGCCAGCAGTGACGGCAGGGGGCATTCCGGGGAGCTGTTTTTT. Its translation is CASSDGRGHSGELFF.

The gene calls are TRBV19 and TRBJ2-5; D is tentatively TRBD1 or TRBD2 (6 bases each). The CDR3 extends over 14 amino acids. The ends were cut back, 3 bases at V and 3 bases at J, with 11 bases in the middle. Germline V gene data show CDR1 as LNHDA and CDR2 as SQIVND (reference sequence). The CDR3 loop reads CASSIGGTEETQYF. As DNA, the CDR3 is TGTGCCAGTAGTATCGGGGGCACCGAAGAGACCCAGTACTTC.

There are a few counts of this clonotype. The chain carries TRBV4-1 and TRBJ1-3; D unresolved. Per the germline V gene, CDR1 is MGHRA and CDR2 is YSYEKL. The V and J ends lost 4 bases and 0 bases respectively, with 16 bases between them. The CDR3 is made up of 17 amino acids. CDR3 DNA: TGCGCCAGCAGCCGCTTCCAGGCCGGCCGCTCTGGAAACACCATATATTTT. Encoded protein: CASSRFQAGRSGNTIYF.

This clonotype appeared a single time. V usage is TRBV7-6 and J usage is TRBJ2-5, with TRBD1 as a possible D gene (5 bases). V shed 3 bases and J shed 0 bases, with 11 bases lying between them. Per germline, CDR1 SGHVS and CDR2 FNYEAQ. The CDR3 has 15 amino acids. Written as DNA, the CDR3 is TGTGCCAGCAGCTTTAGGGGCCAGTACCAAGAGACCCAGTACTTC. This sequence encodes CASSFRGQYQETQYF.

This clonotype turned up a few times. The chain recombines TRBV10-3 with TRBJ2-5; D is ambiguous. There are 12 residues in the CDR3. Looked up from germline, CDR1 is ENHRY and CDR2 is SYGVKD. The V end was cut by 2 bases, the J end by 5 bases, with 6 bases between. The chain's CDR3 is CAISERAETQYF. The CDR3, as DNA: TGTGCCATCAGTGAGCGGGCGGAGACCCAGTACTTC.

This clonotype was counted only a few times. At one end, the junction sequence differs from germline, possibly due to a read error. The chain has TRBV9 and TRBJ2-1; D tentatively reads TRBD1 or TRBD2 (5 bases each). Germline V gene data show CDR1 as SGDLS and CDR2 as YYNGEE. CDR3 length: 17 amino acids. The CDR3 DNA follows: TGTGCCAGCAGCGTCGACGACCGGGGCAGAACGCCAAATGGGCAGTTCTTC. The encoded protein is CASSVDDRGRTPNGQFF.

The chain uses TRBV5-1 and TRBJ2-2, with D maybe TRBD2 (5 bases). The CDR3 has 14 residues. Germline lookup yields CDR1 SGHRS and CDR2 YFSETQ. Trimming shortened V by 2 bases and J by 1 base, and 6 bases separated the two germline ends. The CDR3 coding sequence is TGCGCCAGCAGCTTCCGGGAGAACACCGGGGAGCTGTTTTTT. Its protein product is CASSFRENTGELFF. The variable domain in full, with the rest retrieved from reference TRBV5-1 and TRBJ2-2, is KAGVTQTPRYLIKTRGQQVTLSCSPISGHRSVSWYQQTPGQGLQFLFEYFSETQRNKGNFPGRFSGRQFSNSRSEMNVSTLELGDSALYLCASSFRENTGELFFGEGSRLTVL.

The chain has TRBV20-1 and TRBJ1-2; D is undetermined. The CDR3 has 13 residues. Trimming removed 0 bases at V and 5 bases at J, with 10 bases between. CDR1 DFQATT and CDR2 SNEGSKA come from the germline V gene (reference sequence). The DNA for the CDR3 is TGCAGTGCTAGAGACAGGACGACATATGGCTACACCTTC. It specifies CSARDRTTYGYTF.

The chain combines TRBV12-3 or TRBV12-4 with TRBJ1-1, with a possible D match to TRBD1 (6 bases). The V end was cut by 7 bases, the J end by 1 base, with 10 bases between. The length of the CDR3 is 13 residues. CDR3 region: CASTKTGNTEAFF. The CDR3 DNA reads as TGTGCCAGCACCAAGACAGGGAACACTGAAGCTTTCTTT.

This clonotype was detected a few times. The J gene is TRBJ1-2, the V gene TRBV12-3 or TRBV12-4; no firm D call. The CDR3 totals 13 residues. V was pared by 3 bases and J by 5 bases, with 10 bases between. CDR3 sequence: CASSFSADYGYTF. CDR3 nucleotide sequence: TGTGCCAGCAGTTTCTCAGCGGATTATGGCTACACCTTC.

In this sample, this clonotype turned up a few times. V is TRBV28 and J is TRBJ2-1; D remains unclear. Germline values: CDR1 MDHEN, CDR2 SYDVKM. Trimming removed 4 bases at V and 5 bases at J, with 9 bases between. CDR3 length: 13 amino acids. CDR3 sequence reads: CASSSRPDNEQFF. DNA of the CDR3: TGTGCCAGCAGTTCCCGACCAGACAATGAGCAGTTCTTC.

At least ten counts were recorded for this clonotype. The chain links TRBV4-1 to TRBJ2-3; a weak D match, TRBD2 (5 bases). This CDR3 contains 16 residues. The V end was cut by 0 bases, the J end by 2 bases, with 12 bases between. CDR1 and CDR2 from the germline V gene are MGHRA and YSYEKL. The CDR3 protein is CASSQESTGYTDTQYF. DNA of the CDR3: TGCGCCAGCAGCCAAGAGTCAACGGGGTACACAGATACGCAGTATTTT.

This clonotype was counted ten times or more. In DNA form, the CDR3 reads TGCAGTGCTAGATATAGGGTAGTATATGGCTACACCTTC. As protein: CSARYRVVYGYTF. The genes are TRBV20-1 and TRBJ1-2; D is uncertain. CDR1 is DFQATT and CDR2 is SNEGSKA in the germline V gene (reference sequence). V lost 2 bases and J 5 bases, leaving 12 bases between the germline ends. The CDR3 has 13 amino acids.

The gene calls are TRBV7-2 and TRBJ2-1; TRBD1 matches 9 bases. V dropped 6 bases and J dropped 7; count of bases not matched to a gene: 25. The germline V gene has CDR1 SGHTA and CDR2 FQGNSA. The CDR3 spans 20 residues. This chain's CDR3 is CASSLIHGRDRVPFFNEQFF. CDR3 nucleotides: TGTGCCAGCAGTTTGATTCATGGGCGGGACAGGGTCCCTTTCTTTAATGAGCAGTTCTTC. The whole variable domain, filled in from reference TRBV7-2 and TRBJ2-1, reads GAGVSQSPSNKVTEKGKDVELRCDPISGHTALYWYRQSLGQGLEFLIYFQGNSAPDKSGLPSDRFSAERTGGSVSTLTIQRTQQEDSAVYLCASSLIHGRDRVPFFNEQFFGPGTRLTVL.